This is a list of T cell receptor beta chains from one sample in a study of cytomegalovirus exposure and HLA in healthy donors. The protocol was immunoSEQ multiplex PCR, while the TCRdb copy is restricted to in-frame clones and leaves out a portion. The data show 60,000 or so clones, roughly 94% seen once. Material for sequencing was PBMCs. These receptors originate from a young man in good health and CMV-seronegative. The CDR3 runs from the conserved cysteine through the conserved F or W. A D gene is named only where the DNA matches it firmly. Size values are once, few and many counts, or a class for expanded clones, and some rows have none.

clone_size | d_call | j_call | v_call | cdr3_aa | cdr3_nt
NA | TRBD2 | TRBJ2-3 | TRBV29-1 | CSVGWGLADRTDTQYF | TGCAGCGTTGGGTGGGGACTAGCGGATCGCACAGATACGCAGTATTTT
NA | TRBD2 | TRBJ2-2 | TRBV4-3 | CASSPTGEASGSEAGELFF | TGCGCCAGCAGCCCCACGGGTGAGGCTAGCGGGAGTGAAGCCGGGGAGCTGTTTTTT
NA | NA | TRBJ2-2 | TRBV6-5 | CASVRAGGPGELFF | TGTGCCAGCGTTCGGGCCGGAGGGCCCGGGGAGCTGTTTTTT
NA | NA | TRBJ1-1 | TRBV15 | CATSRNRADTEAFF | TGTGCCACCAGCAGAAACAGGGCGGACACTGAAGCTTTCTTT
NA | TRBD1 | TRBJ2-5 | TRBV19 | CASSIGWTGTGETQYF | TGTGCCAGTAGTATTGGATGGACAGGGACGGGAGAGACCCAGTACTTC
NA | NA | TRBJ1-2 | TRBV5-1 | CASSLGQQEGYTF | TGCGCCAGCAGCTTGGGACAGCAGGAAGGCTACACCTTC
NA | NA | TRBJ2-3 | TRBV28 | CASILQGADTQYF | TGTGCCAGCATTCTACAGGGAGCAGATACGCAGTATTTT
once | NA | TRBJ2-1 | TRBV10-1 | CASSESGLGEQFF | TGCGCCAGCAGTGAGTCGGGACTCGGAGAGCAGTTCTTC
NA | TRBD2 | TRBJ2-7 | TRBV9 | CASSVGLAGVYEQYF | TGTGCCAGCAGCGTAGGGCTAGCGGGGGTCTACGAGCAGTACTTC
NA | TRBD2 | TRBJ2-7 | TRBV19 | CASAGGSGYEQYF | TGTGCCAGCGCGGGAGGGAGCGGTTACGAGCAGTACTTC
NA | TRBD2 | TRBJ2-3 | TRBV9 | CASSARTSGLSTDTQYF | TGTGCCAGCAGCGCTAGGACTAGCGGATTAAGCACAGATACGCAGTATTTT
NA | NA | TRBJ2-7 | TRBV7-2 | CASSLGFLADYEQYF | TGTGCCAGCAGCTTAGGATTTTTGGCAGATTACGAGCAGTACTTC
NA | TRBD2 | TRBJ2-7 | TRBV28 | CASSSSGTSWTYEQYF | TGTGCCAGCAGTTCGAGCGGGACTAGCTGGACCTACGAGCAGTACTTC
NA | TRBD1 | TRBJ2-6 | TRBV18 | CASSDGQGAPGANVLTF | TGTGCCAGCTCGGACGGGCAGGGGGCCCCTGGGGCCAACGTCCTGACTTTC
NA | NA | TRBJ2-7 | TRBV13 | CASSLAQSYEQYF | TGTGCCAGCAGCTTAGCACAGAGCTACGAGCAGTACTTC
once | NA | TRBJ2-2 | TRBV5-1 | CASSLDTRGGELFF | TGCGCCAGCAGCTTGGACACCAGAGGAGGGGAGCTGTTTTTT
NA | NA | TRBJ1-5 | TRBV5-1 | CASSPGTTNQPQHF | TGCGCCAGCAGCCCCGGGACAACGAATCAGCCCCAGCATTTT
few | TRBD1 | TRBJ2-2 | TRBV19 | CASSIEPGTGAGELFF | TGTGCCAGTAGTATAGAACCCGGGACAGGGGCCGGGGAGCTGTTTTTT
NA | NA | TRBJ1-3 | TRBV5-1 | CASSLGPRDSGNTIYF | TGCGCCAGCAGCTTGGGCCCACGGGACTCTGGAAACACCATATATTTT
NA | NA | TRBJ2-2 | TRBV7-2 | CASSLASTGELFF | TGTGCCAGCAGCTTAGCTAGCACCGGGGAGCTGTTTTTT
NA | NA | TRBJ2-7 | TRBV10-3 | CAISEEAEQYF | TGTGCCATCAGTGAAGAAGCCGAGCAGTACTTC
NA | TRBD1 | TRBJ1-2 | TRBV28 | CASSIRDSYYGYTF | TGTGCCAGCAGTATCCGGGACAGCTACTATGGCTACACCTTC
NA | NA | TRBJ2-1 | TRBV7-2 | CASSQIQQGNEQFF | TGTGCCAGCAGCCAAATCCAACAGGGAAATGAGCAGTTCTTC
NA | NA | TRBJ1-4 | TRBV6-5 | CASRGLSVGNEKLFF | TGTGCCAGCAGAGGACTTTCCGTCGGTAATGAAAAACTGTTTTTT
NA | NA | TRBJ2-2 | TRBV9 | CASSVATYNSAGELFF | TGTGCCAGCAGCGTAGCTACTTATAATAGCGCCGGGGAGCTGTTTTTT
NA | TRBD1 | TRBJ2-3 | TRBV14 | CASSQGGRGLTDTQYF | TGTGCCAGCAGCCAAGGAGGTAGGGGGCTCACAGATACGCAGTATTTT
NA | NA | TRBJ2-7 | TRBV5-1 | CASSPVGYYEQYF | TGCGCCAGCAGCCCTGTGGGCTACTACGAGCAGTACTTC
NA | TRBD1 | TRBJ2-2 | TRBV29-1 | CSARTGAQGTGELFF | TGCAGCGCCCGGACAGGGGCGCAGGGCACCGGGGAGCTGTTTTTT
NA | TRBD2 | TRBJ2-1 | TRBV27 | CASRPHGLAGVVGRNEQFF | TGTGCCAGCAGGCCCCATGGACTAGCGGGAGTTGTGGGTCGCAATGAGCAGTTCTTC
NA | NA | TRBJ1-3 | TRBV7-8 | CASSLATGISGNTIYF | TGTGCCAGCAGCTTAGCCACAGGGATCTCTGGAAACACCATATATTTT
NA | NA | TRBJ2-7 | TRBV6-5 | CASSPGVAAPYEQYF | TGTGCCAGCAGTCCCGGGGTAGCGGCCCCCTACGAGCAGTACTTC
NA | TRBD2 | TRBJ2-3 | TRBV14 | CASSRGTSGTDTQYF | TGTGCCAGCAGCCGAGGGACTAGCGGTACGGATACGCAGTATTTT
NA | TRBD1 | TRBJ2-2 | TRBV5-1 | CASSLETGGNTGELFF | TGCGCCAGCAGCTTGGAAACAGGGGGCAACACCGGGGAGCTGTTTTTT
NA | TRBD2 | TRBJ2-1 | TRBV5-6 | CASSMTSGRNEQFF | TGTGCCAGCAGCATGACTAGCGGGAGAAATGAGCAGTTCTTC
NA | TRBD1 | TRBJ2-1 | TRBV5-4 | CASSSTGKSYNEQFF | TGTGCCAGCAGCTCGACAGGGAAGTCCTACAATGAGCAGTTCTTC
NA | NA | TRBJ1-2 | TRBV7-8 | CASSLGQNYGYTF | TGTGCCAGCAGCTTAGGCCAGAACTATGGCTACACCTTC
NA | NA | TRBJ2-1 | TRBV4-2 | CASSQVGGEQFF | TGTGCCAGCAGCCAAGTAGGCGGGGAGCAGTTCTTC
NA | NA | TRBJ2-3 | TRBV30 | CAWSAGSYTDTQYF | TGTGCCTGGAGTGCGGGGTCCTACACAGATACGCAGTATTTT
NA | NA | TRBJ2-1 | TRBV20-1 | CSANPGLQFF | TGCAGTGCGAATCCAGGTTTGCAGTTCTTC
NA | TRBD2 | TRBJ2-5 | TRBV28 | CASGTSGRAQREETQYF | TGTGCCAGCGGGACTAGCGGGAGGGCCCAGCGGGAAGAGACCCAGTACTTC
NA | TRBD1 | TRBJ2-7 | TRBV11-2 | CASSVGTGSYEQYF | TGTGCCAGCAGCGTCGGGACAGGGTCCTACGAGCAGTACTTC
NA | NA | TRBJ1-5 | TRBV7-3 | CASSLCVPGNQPQHF | TGTGCCAGCAGCTTATGCGTGCCCGGCAATCAGCCCCAGCATTTT
NA | NA | TRBJ1-1 | TRBV27 | CASTPGSMNTEAFF | TGTGCCAGCACCCCGGGATCCATGAACACTGAAGCTTTCTTT
NA | TRBD2 | TRBJ2-5 | TRBV10-1 | CASSESGLGRGTQYF | TGCGCCAGCAGTGAGTCGGGACTAGGCAGAGGGACCCAGTACTTC
NA | NA | TRBJ2-7 | TRBV15 | CATSRDLVLSNEQYF | TGTGCCACCAGCAGAGATCTAGTCCTCAGCAACGAGCAGTACTTC
NA | TRBD2 | TRBJ2-5 | TRBV6-5 | CASSLAGGSETQYF | TGTGCCAGCAGCTTAGCGGGTGGGTCGGAGACCCAGTACTTC
NA | NA | TRBJ2-5 | TRBV10-1 | CASSQTVQETQYF | TGCGCCAGCAGCCAGACAGTACAAGAGACCCAGTACTTC
NA | TRBD1 | TRBJ2-3 | TRBV11-1 | CASSFDRGNTQYF | TGTGCCAGCAGCTTCGACAGGGGGAATACGCAGTATTTT
NA | TRBD1 | TRBJ2-7 | TRBV28 | CASSLGTGVGEQYF | TGTGCCAGCAGTTTGGGGACAGGGGTAGGCGAGCAGTACTTC
NA | NA | TRBJ1-3 | TRBV6-6 | CASSPGKSSPGNTIYF | TGTGCCAGCAGTCCAGGGAAGAGTTCGCCTGGAAACACCATATATTTT
NA | NA | TRBJ1-1 | TRBV28 | CASSDGQTLYTEAFF | TGTGCCAGCAGTGATGGACAGACACTTTACACTGAAGCTTTCTTT
NA | TRBD2 | TRBJ2-1 | TRBV9 | CASSLTSGTYNEQFF | TGTGCCAGCAGCCTAACTAGCGGGACCTACAATGAGCAGTTCTTC
NA | NA | TRBJ2-1 | TRBV7-8 | CASSLVGQHGRNEQFF | TGTGCCAGCAGCTTAGTGGGGCAACATGGGCGCAATGAGCAGTTCTTC